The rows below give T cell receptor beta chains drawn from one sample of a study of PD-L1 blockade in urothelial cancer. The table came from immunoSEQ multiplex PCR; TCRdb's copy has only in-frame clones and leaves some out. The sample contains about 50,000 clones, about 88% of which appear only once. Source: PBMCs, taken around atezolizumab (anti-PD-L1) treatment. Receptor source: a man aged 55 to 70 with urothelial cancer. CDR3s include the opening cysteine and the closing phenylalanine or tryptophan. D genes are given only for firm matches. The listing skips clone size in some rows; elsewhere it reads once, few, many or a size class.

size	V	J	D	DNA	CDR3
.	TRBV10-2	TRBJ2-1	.	TGCGCCAGCAGTGAAGGTTCCGGTGGGGGGAATGAGCAGTTCTTC	CASSEGSGGGNEQFF
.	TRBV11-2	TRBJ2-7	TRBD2	TGTGCCAGCAGCTCAAAAGCGGGAGTCGGGTCCTACGAGCAGTACTTC	CASSSKAGVGSYEQYF
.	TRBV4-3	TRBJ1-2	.	TGCGCCAGCAGCCAAGACAGGACTGGATCCTATGGCTACACCTTC	CASSQDRTGSYGYTF
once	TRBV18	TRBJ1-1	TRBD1	TGTGCCAGCTCACCGGGACAGTTTAGGACTGAAGCTTTCTTT	CASSPGQFRTEAFF
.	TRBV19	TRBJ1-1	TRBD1	TGTGCCAGTAGCATGGGACAGGGGAGGGAAGCTTTCTTT	CASSMGQGREAFF
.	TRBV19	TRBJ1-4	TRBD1	TGTGCCAGTAGTTTGGGACAGGGGCGTGAAAAACTGTTTTTT	CASSLGQGREKLFF
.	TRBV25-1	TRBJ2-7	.	TGTGCCAGCAGGACAGGCTACGAGCAGTACTTC	CASRTGYEQYF
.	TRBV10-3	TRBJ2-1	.	TGTGCCATCAGTGAGATTGGCTGGGAGCAGTTCTTC	CAISEIGWEQFF
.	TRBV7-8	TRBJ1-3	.	TGTGCCAGCAGCTTAGAGGGCGCAGGGATGTCTGGAAACACCATATATTTT	CASSLEGAGMSGNTIYF
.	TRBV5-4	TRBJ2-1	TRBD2	TGTGCCAGCAGCTTGACTAGCGGGGGCTACAATGAGCAGTTCTTC	CASSLTSGGYNEQFF
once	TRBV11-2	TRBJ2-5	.	TGTGCCAGCAGCTTAAGTCCAGGGGGGCAAGAGACCCAGTACTTC	CASSLSPGGQETQYF
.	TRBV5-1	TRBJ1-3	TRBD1	TGCGCCAGCAAACTTGGGACAGGGCCTGGAAACACCATATATTTT	CASKLGTGPGNTIYF
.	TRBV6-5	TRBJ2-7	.	TGTGCCAGCAGTTACCAGGGTATCAACGAGCAGTACTTC	CASSYQGINEQYF
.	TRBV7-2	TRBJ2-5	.	TGTGCCAGCAGCTTAGCTAGATTTGCGGAGACCCAGTACTTC	CASSLARFAETQYF
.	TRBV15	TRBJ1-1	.	TGTGCCACCAGCAGAGGGACACGCGGCACTGAAGCTTTCTTT	CATSRGTRGTEAFF
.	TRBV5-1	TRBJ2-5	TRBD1	TGCGCCAGCAGCTTGCAGGGGGATCAAGAGACCCAGTACTTC	CASSLQGDQETQYF
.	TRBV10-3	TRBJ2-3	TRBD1	TGTGCCATCAGCCCTGGGACAGGGGTCACAGATACGCAGTATTTT	CAISPGTGVTDTQYF
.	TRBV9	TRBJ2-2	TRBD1	TGTGCCAGCAGTTTTGGACAGGGGGCGGGCGGGGAGCTGTTTTTT	CASSFGQGAGGELFF
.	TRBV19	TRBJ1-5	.	TGTGCCAGTAGTATCAGAAATCAGCCCCAGCATTTT	CASSIRNQPQHF